Listed below are T cell receptor beta chains from one sample, sequenced in a study of blood T cells in healthy people across ages. TCRdb used MiXCR to reprocess the 5' RACE reads, holding one entry per CDR3 protein. The sample lists around 870,000 distinct CDR3 sequences; less than 35% were seen once. Input material: blood. These receptors originate from a woman of 80 years or more in good health. CDR3s include the opening cysteine and the closing phenylalanine or tryptophan.

J gene,V gene,CDR3 protein
TRBJ2-3,TRBV5-1,CASSPWSGGTDTQYF
TRBJ1-1,TRBV5-1,CASSSGQGALNTEAFF
TRBJ2-4,TRBV9,CASSVDQGLGGQYF
TRBJ2-3,TRBV20-1,CSARDSGGPTDTQYF
TRBJ1-2,TRBV7-2,CASSNRVGGYTF
TRBJ2-3,TRBV18,CASSPGQGGTDTQYF
TRBJ2-7,TRBV6-5,CASSYGQTYEQYF
TRBJ2-3,TRBV20-1,CSARDSGLVSDTQYF
TRBJ1-6,TRBV29-1,CSAATTYNSPLHF
TRBJ2-3,TRBV6-2/TRBV6-3,CASQSSTDTQYF
TRBJ2-3,TRBV19,CASSKEAGGQSRLDTQYF
TRBJ2-1,TRBV7-2,CASSPPARQGPSYNEQFF
TRBJ1-1,TRBV6-5,CASKTDIVNTEAFF
TRBJ2-7,TRBV11-2,CASSLGTGEGQYF
TRBJ2-1,TRBV25-1,CASSDLKEQFF
TRBJ1-2,TRBV4-3,CASSQGTGNGYTF
TRBJ1-1,TRBV12-3/TRBV12-4,CASSLGAGLEAFF
TRBJ2-1,TRBV15,CATSPPGLAGYNEQFF
TRBJ2-7,TRBV7-2,CASRLYYEQYF
TRBJ2-3,TRBV11-2,CASSSSGLATDTQYF
TRBJ2-7,TRBV6-1,CASKMGQGVYEQYF
TRBJ2-3,TRBV7-2,CASSPGGTSTDTQYF
TRBJ1-5,TRBV5-6,CASSRDRGRQPQHF
TRBJ2-7,TRBV2,CASSDPTELYF
TRBJ2-3,TRBV6-2/TRBV6-3,CASTLGQTDTQYF
NA,TRBV11-2,CASSSPSTAGGEGTQYF
TRBJ1-2,TRBV18,CASSPLGRIGTGGNYGYTF
TRBJ2-7,TRBV27,CASRTGTGGYHEQYF
TRBJ2-2,TRBV5-1,CASSWEVAGELFF
TRBJ1-1,TRBV2,CALNSGVDTEAFF
TRBJ2-3,TRBV5-1,CASRGVGDTQYF
TRBJ1-1,TRBV7-9,CASSPKQGDGRTEAFF
TRBJ1-1,TRBV3-1,CASSHLTSNTEAFF
TRBJ2-7,TRBV6-5,CASRYGQSSYEQYF
TRBJ2-6,TRBV7-2,CASRVHGESGANVLTF
TRBJ2-3,TRBV7-2,CASSVPSTDTQYF
TRBJ1-2,TRBV7-2,CASSLVGLNYGYTF
TRBJ2-5,TRBV5-1,CASSSGTQETQYF
TRBJ1-1,TRBV29-1,CSVVSGAETFF
TRBJ2-1,TRBV20-1,CSASGGGATNEQFF
TRBJ2-3,TRBV6-4,CASSDSSGATDTQYF
TRBJ2-3,TRBV27,CASKQRSTDTQYF
TRBJ1-1,TRBV3-1,CASSQDIGTVRTEAFF
TRBJ2-5,TRBV11-2,CASSLTSWEETQYF
NA,TRBV24-1,CAASDTMGRDRAVETQYF